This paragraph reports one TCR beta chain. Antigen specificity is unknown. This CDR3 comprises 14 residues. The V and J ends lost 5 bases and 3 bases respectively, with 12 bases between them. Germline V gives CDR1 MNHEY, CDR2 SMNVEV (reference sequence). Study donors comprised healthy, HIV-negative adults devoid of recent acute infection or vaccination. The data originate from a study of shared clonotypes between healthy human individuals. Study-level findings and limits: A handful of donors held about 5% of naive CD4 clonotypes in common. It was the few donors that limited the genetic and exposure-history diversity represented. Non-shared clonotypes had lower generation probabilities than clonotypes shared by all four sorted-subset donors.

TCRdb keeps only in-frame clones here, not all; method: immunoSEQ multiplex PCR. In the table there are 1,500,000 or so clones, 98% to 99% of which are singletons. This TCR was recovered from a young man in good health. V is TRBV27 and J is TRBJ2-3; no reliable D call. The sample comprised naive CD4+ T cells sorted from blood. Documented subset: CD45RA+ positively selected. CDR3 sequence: CASSERRTTDTQYF. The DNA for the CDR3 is TGTGCCAGCAGTGAACGACGGACGACAGATACGCAGTATTTT.